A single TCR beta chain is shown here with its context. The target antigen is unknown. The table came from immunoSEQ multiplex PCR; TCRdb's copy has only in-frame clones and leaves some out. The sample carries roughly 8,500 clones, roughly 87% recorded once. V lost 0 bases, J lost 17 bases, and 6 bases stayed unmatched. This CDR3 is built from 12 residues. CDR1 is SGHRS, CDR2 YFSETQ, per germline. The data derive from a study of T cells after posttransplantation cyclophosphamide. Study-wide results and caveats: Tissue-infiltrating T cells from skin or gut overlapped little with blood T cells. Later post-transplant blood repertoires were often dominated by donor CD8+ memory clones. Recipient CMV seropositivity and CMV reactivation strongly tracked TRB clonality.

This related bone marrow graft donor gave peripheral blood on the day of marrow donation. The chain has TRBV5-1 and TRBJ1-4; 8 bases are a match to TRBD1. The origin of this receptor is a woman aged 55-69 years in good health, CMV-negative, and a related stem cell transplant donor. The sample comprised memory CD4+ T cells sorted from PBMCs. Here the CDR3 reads CASSLGTGRSFF. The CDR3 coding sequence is TGCGCCAGCAGCTTGGGGACAGGGAGATCCTTTTTT.